The 14 T cell receptor beta chains below all came from one sample that was sequenced in a study of response to subunit inactivated influenza vaccine. In TCRdb, the RT-PCR reads were re-called with MiXCR into one record per CDR3 protein. The sample consists of around 320,000 distinct CDR3 sequences, roughly 22% of them appearing once. The sequencing used PBMCs from blood, collected less than 22 months after vaccination. The source is a man in his fifties or sixties who received an inactivated influenza vaccine.

This rearrangement joins TRBV5-1 to TRBJ2-7; D ambiguous. Trimming cost V 0 bases and J 7 bases, with 11 bases left between them. The CDR3 has 13 residues. Germline CDR1 is SGHRS and CDR2 is YFSETQ. Here the CDR3 DNA reads TGCGCCAGCAGCTTGGAAAGGCAGGCGGAGCAGTACTTC. Translating it yields CASSLERQAEQYF.

The V call is TRBV28, the J call TRBJ2-7; a possible D gene is TRBD1 (5 bases). Per the germline V gene, CDR1 is MDHEN and CDR2 is SYDVKM. V lost 8 bases, J lost 4 bases, and 12 bases lay in between. This CDR3 contains 12 residues. CDR3 in DNA: TGTGCCAGCGTGGGGCCTGGGTACGAGCAGTACTTC. Encoded protein: CASVGPGYEQYF.

For the CDR3, the DNA is TGCAGTGCTATCGGGACTAGCGGGAGGTCCCTCTCCTACGAGCAGTACTTC. Its translation: CSAIGTSGRSLSYEQYF. The J gene is TRBJ2-7, the V gene TRBV20-1, with 15 nucleotides matching TRBD2. Germline V gene sequence: CDR1 DFQATT, CDR2 SNEGSKA (reference sequence). J lost 0 bases, V lost 4 bases, and 7 bases had no gene match. The CDR3 contains 17 residues.

This clonotype was seen just once. The chain has TRBV5-4 and TRBJ2-3; 7 bases align to TRBD2. This CDR3 region has 16 residues. From germline, CDR1 is SGHNT and CDR2 YYREEE (reference sequence). Unmatched junction bases numbered 10, after V lost 4 bases and J lost 2 bases. The CDR3 is CASSGSGVPSTDTQYF. DNA of the CDR3: TGTGCCAGCAGCGGCAGCGGGGTCCCCTCCACAGATACGCAGTATTTT. The full variable domain, rest sourced from reference TRBV5-4 and TRBJ2-3, is ETGVTQSPTHLIKTRGQQVTLRCSSQSGHNTVSWYQQALGQGPQFIFQYYREEENGRGNFPPRFSGLQFPNYSSELNVNALELDDSALYLCASSGSGVPSTDTQYFGPGTRLTVL.

In this sample, this clonotype turned up many times. The chain joins TRBV5-1 to TRBJ1-6; D is possibly TRBD1 (6 bases). This CDR3 is 15 amino acids long. V lost 0 bases to trimming and J lost 6 bases, with 10 bases between them. Germline assignment: CDR1 SGHRS and CDR2 YFSETQ. The CDR3 bases are TGCGCCAGCAGCTTGGCGGGCAGGGGTAATTCACCCCTCCACTTT. Encoded protein: CASSLAGRGNSPLHF. Full variable domain (outside the CDR3, taken from reference TRBV5-1 and TRBJ1-6): KAGVTQTPRYLIKTRGQQVTLSCSPISGHRSVSWYQQTPGQGLQFLFEYFSETQRNKGNFPGRFSGRQFSNSRSEMNVSTLELGDSALYLCASSLAGRGNSPLHFGNGTRLTVT.

The chain combines TRBV4-1 with TRBJ1-5, with 8 bases that match TRBD1. J gave up 3 bases and V 0 bases, and 4 bases lay outside the gene matches. The germline V gene has CDR1 MGHRA and CDR2 YSYEKL. This CDR3 has 16 residues. Here the CDR3 reads CASSQDRQGLNQPQHF. CDR3 sequence (DNA): TGCGCCAGCAGCCAAGATAGACAGGGGCTCAATCAGCCCCAGCATTTT.

The chain combines TRBV19 with TRBJ2-1; no definite D call. Trimming removed 0 bases at V and 0 bases at J, with 9 bases between. Germline V CDR1 and CDR2: LNHDA, SQIVND (reference sequence). The CDR3 consists of 16 residues. CDR3 coding DNA: TGTGCCAGTAGTATAGATGACCTCAGCTCCTACAATGAGCAGTTCTTC. It encodes CASSIDDLSSYNEQFF.

This clonotype was seen only a few times. The V and J genes are TRBV15 and TRBJ1-3; D is perhaps TRBD1 (5 bases). CDR3 length: 17 amino acids. Germline CDR1 reads LNHNV; CDR2 reads YYDKDF (reference sequence). V lost 0 bases and J lost 0, with 12 bases in between. The chain's CDR3 is CATSRDRGTYSGNTIYF. CDR3 nucleotide sequence: TGTGCCACCAGCAGAGATCGGGGGACCTACTCTGGAAACACCATATATTTT.

This clonotype showed up many times. This chain joins TRBV9 and TRBJ1-2; 8 nucleotides agree with TRBD1. The length of the CDR3 is 15 residues. The V and J ends lost 0 bases and 4 bases, in that order; junction bases with no gene match: 5. The germline gives CDR1 SGDLS, CDR2 YYNGEE. CDR3 residues: CASSVDDRGGYGYTF. As DNA, the CDR3 is TGTGCCAGCAGCGTAGATGACAGGGGAGGCTATGGCTACACCTTC.

This chain uses TRBV19 with TRBJ1-3, with D tentatively TRBD1 (5 bases). Germline CDR1 and CDR2: LNHDA and SQIVND (reference sequence). This CDR3 is built from 15 residues. The V gene lost 9 bases and the J gene lost 0 bases, with 15 bases spanning the gap. The CDR3: CASTKRGGSGNTIYF. CDR3 sequence (DNA): TGTGCCAGCACGAAAAGGGGCGGCTCTGGAAACACCATATATTTT.

This clonotype showed up many times. V is TRBV28 and J is TRBJ1-5; D possibly corresponds to TRBD1 (6 bases). The V and J ends lost 7 bases and 7 bases respectively, with 11 bases between them. The CDR3 has 12 residues. Per germline, CDR1 MDHEN and CDR2 SYDVKM. The CDR3: CASTPGGQPQHF. Here the CDR3 DNA reads TGTGCCAGCACACCGGGGGGCCAGCCCCAGCATTTT. Together with reference TRBV28 and TRBJ1-5, the CDR3 gives the full variable domain: DVKVTQSSRYLVKRTGEKVFLECVQDMDHENMFWYRQDPGLGLRLIYFSYDVKMKEKGDIPEGYSVSREKKERFSLILESASTNQTSMYLCASTPGGQPQHFGDGTRLSIL.

This clonotype showed up many times. The chain employs TRBV3-1 and TRBJ1-1; TRBD1 is a possible D gene (5 bases). Trimming shortened V by 6 bases and J by 7 bases, and 15 bases separated the two germline ends. In germline, CDR1 is LGHDT, CDR2 YNNKEL (reference sequence). The CDR3 length is 13 residues. CDR3: CASSRIMGVEAFF. DNA for the CDR3: TGTGCCAGCAGTCGAATCATGGGGGTTGAAGCTTTCTTT.

The chain joins TRBV29-1 to TRBJ2-5; TRBD2 matches at 9 bases. V lost 7 bases, J lost 2 bases, and 8 bases stayed unmatched. This CDR3 comprises 14 residues. CDR1 SQVTM and CDR2 ANQGSEA come from the germline V gene. CDR3 in DNA: TGCAGCGGCTCCACTAGCGGGCTTCAAGAGACCCAGTACTTC. It codes for CSGSTSGLQETQYF.

This chain connects TRBV6-2 or TRBV6-3 to TRBJ2-4, with D perhaps TRBD1 (6 bases). Trimming pared 4 bases from V and 10 bases from J, leaving 11 bases between. Germline V gives CDR1 MNHEY, CDR2 SVGEGT. The CDR3 contains 12 residues. DNA of the CDR3: TGTGCCAGCAGTTCTCAGGACAGTATTCAGTACTTC. Protein sequence: CASSSQDSIQYF.